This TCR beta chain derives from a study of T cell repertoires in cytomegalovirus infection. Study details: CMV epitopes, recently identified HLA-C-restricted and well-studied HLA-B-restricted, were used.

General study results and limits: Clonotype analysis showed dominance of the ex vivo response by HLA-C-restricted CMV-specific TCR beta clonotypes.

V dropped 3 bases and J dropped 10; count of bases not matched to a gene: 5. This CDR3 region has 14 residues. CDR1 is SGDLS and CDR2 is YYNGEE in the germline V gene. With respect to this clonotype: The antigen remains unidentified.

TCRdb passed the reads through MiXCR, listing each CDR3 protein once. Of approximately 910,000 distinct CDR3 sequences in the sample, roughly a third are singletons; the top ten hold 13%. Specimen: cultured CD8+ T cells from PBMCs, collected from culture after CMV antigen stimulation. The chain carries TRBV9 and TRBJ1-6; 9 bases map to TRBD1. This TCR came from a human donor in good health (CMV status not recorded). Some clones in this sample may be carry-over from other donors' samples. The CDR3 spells CASSEWTGDSPLHF. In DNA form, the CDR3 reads TGTGCCAGCAGCGAGTGGACAGGGGACTCACCCCTCCACTTT.